These 23 T cell receptor beta chains were sequenced from one sample in a study of OX40 agonist ivuxolimab in advanced cancers. Clones were sequenced by immunoSEQ multiplex PCR, and TCRdb holds only the in-frame ones, with some missing. The sample records roughly 130,000 clones, around 95% being singletons. The specimen comprised CD4+ or CD8+ T cells sorted from blood, sampled in a trial of the OX40 agonist ivuxolimab. These TCRs come from an adult with an advanced solid tumor such as melanoma, head and neck, liver or kidney cancer.

The genes are TRBV5-4 and TRBJ1-1; 7 nucleotides line up with TRBD1. Germline values: CDR1 SGHNT, CDR2 YYREEE (reference sequence). The CDR3 loop spans 14 amino acids. V dropped 4 bases and J dropped 0; count of bases not matched to a gene: 3. Here the CDR3 DNA reads TGTGCCAGCAGCCAACAGGGGCTGAACACTGAAGCTTTCTTT. Its translation: CASSQQGLNTEAFF.

The V and J genes are TRBV6-1 and TRBJ1-2; no firm D call. Per the germline V gene, CDR1 is MNHNS and CDR2 is SASEGT. Trimming cost V 3 bases and J 4 bases, with 9 bases left between them. The length of the CDR3 is 13 residues. The CDR3 spells CASSEATVYGYTF. DNA for the CDR3: TGTGCCAGCAGTGAGGCTACAGTCTATGGCTACACCTTC.

The rearrangement joins TRBV28 to TRBJ2-7; 8 bases agree with TRBD1. The CDR3 runs 16 residues. Trimming removed 6 bases from V and 7 bases from J; junction bases left unmatched: 17. CDR1 and CDR2 from the germline V gene are MDHEN and SYDVKM. CDR3 amino acids: CASSRAQGATFREQYF. CDR3 sequence (DNA): TGTGCCAGCAGCCGAGCCCAGGGGGCAACCTTTAGAGAGCAGTACTTC.

V is TRBV27 and J is TRBJ2-7; the D is unclear. This CDR3 is built from 16 residues. The germline V gene encodes CDR1 MNHEY and CDR2 SMNVEV (reference sequence). Trimming removed 0 bases from V and 0 bases from J, with 12 bases in between. The CDR3, as DNA: TGTGCCAGCAGTTTATCGCGGCGGCTTGGCTCCTACGAGCAGTACTTC. Translation: CASSLSRRLGSYEQYF.

This clone occurred once. The chain has TRBV5-4 and TRBJ2-1; a possible D gene is TRBD2 (6 bases). Germline CDR1 is SGHNT and CDR2 is YYREEE (reference sequence). The CDR3 is made up of 14 amino acids. The V end was cut by 4 bases, the J end by 6 bases, with 14 bases between. The CDR3, as DNA: TGTGCCAGCAGCCGTGGAGGGAGTGTCAATGAGCAGTTCTTC. Amino acids: CASSRGGSVNEQFF.

The chain has TRBV28 and TRBJ2-2; TRBD2 might be the D (6 bases). The CDR3 is 15 residues long. The V gene's germline CDR1 is MDHEN and CDR2 SYDVKM. V lost 8 bases, J lost 0 bases, and 13 bases lay in between. CDR3 residues: CASSGLLSNTGELFF. As DNA, the CDR3 is TGTGCCAGCTCGGGACTCCTCTCGAACACCGGGGAGCTGTTTTTT. Full variable domain (outside the CDR3, taken from reference TRBV28 and TRBJ2-2): DVKVTQSSRYLVKRTGEKVFLECVQDMDHENMFWYRQDPGLGLRLIYFSYDVKMKEKGDIPEGYSVSREKKERFSLILESASTNQTSMYLCASSGLLSNTGELFFGEGSRLTVL.

The J gene is TRBJ2-7, the V gene TRBV18; D call uncertain. V was shortened by 5 bases and J by 5 bases, with 7 bases between the two germline ends. CDR3 length: 11 amino acids. Germline lookup yields CDR1 KGHSH and CDR2 LQKENI. The CDR3 here is CASSVSDEQYF. The CDR3 DNA reads TGTGCCAGCTCAGTTTCAGACGAGCAGTACTTC.

The chain joins TRBV7-2 to TRBJ1-4; D remains ambiguous. The CDR3 loop spans 17 amino acids. The V gene's germline CDR1 is SGHTA and CDR2 FQGNSA. V was trimmed by 3 bases and J by 0 bases, leaving 14 bases between them. CDR3 nucleotides: TGTGCCAGCAGCTTGGCGCCCGGGTTTGCAACTAATGAAAAACTGTTTTTT. Translation gives CASSLAPGFATNEKLFF. Combining the CDR3 with reference TRBV7-2 and TRBJ1-4 gives the whole variable domain GAGVSQSPSNKVTEKGKDVELRCDPISGHTALYWYRQSLGQGLEFLIYFQGNSAPDKSGLPSDRFSAERTGGSVSTLTIQRTQQEDSAVYLCASSLAPGFATNEKLFFGSGTQLSVL.

The V and J genes are TRBV28 and TRBJ1-2; the D gene is possibly TRBD1 (5 bases). This CDR3 is 15 amino acids long. Trimming took off 3 bases at V and 8 bases at J, with 19 bases between the two ends. Germline values: CDR1 MDHEN, CDR2 SYDVKM. The CDR3 region has the DNA TGTGCCAGCAGTTTGGTCTCCGCAGGGTCTAGCGGCTACACCTTC. The encoded protein is CASSLVSAGSSGYTF.

V and J are TRBV6-5 and TRBJ2-5; 7 nucleotides line up with TRBD1. The V segment lost 4 bases and the J segment 1 base; nucleotides outside the gene matches: 9. The CDR3 contains 16 residues. Germline CDR1 reads MNHEY; CDR2 reads SVGAGI. CDR3 residues: CASSSRDRVLQETQYF. The DNA for the CDR3 is TGTGCCAGCAGTTCGCGAGACAGGGTTCTCCAAGAGACCCAGTACTTC.

This sequence joins TRBV5-6 and TRBJ2-7, with 9 bases aligning to TRBD1. V was pared by 6 bases and J by 4 bases, with 14 bases of the junction left unmatched. The CDR3 runs to 16 residues. Germline CDR1 is SGHDT and CDR2 is YYEEEE. DNA for the CDR3: TGTGCCAGCACTCTTACAGGGGGCCGAGTCAAGTACGAGCAGTACTTC. Translated: CASTLTGGRVKYEQYF. The full variable domain, its missing parts supplied by reference TRBV5-6 and TRBJ2-7, is DAGVTQSPTHLIKTRGQQVTLRCSPKSGHDTVSWYQQALGQGPQFIFQYYEEEERQRGNFPDRFSGHQFPNYSSELNVNALLLGDSALYLCASTLTGGRVKYEQYFGPGTRLTVT.

The chain has TRBV9 and TRBJ1-1; TRBD1 might be the D (5 bases). There are 13 residues in the CDR3. CDR1 and CDR2 from the germline V gene are SGDLS and YYNGEE. Trimming removed 0 bases from V and 5 bases from J, with 8 bases in between. The CDR3 nucleotides are TGTGCCAGCAGCGTAGATAGGGGAACTGAAGCTTTCTTT. This encodes CASSVDRGTEAFF.

This chain connects TRBV5-1 to TRBJ2-7; TRBD1 aligns across 9 bases. This CDR3 region has 15 residues. Losses at the gene ends were 4 bases for V and 6 bases for J; bases not matched to a gene: 11. CDR1 is SGHRS, CDR2 YFSETQ, per germline. In DNA form, the CDR3 reads TGCGCCAGCAGCACCCGCCCGGGACAGGGTGCCGAGCAGTACTTC. This encodes CASSTRPGQGAEQYF.

This rearrangement joins TRBV12-5 to TRBJ1-5, with 9 bases fitting TRBD1. CDR3 size: 14 residues. V dropped 5 bases and J dropped 6; count of bases not matched to a gene: 5. Per the germline V gene, CDR1 is LGHNT and CDR2 is FRNRAP. CDR3 nucleotides: TGTGCTAGTGGTCAACAGGGGGCGAGTCAGCCCCAGCATTTT. The encoded protein is CASGQQGASQPQHF.

This chain uses TRBV5-5 with TRBJ1-5; perhaps TRBD1 as D (5 bases). Deletions cut 2 bases from V and 5 bases from J, with 11 bases between. This CDR3 region has 14 residues. Germline-derived CDR1 and CDR2 are SGHKS and YYEKEE (reference sequence). CDR3 sequence (DNA): TGTGCCAGCAGCTTCGGCGGGGCCGATCAGCCCCAGCATTTT. Its protein product is CASSFGGADQPQHF.

This clone appeared a single time. The chain links TRBV5-6 to TRBJ2-7; 11 nucleotides agree with TRBD2. From germline, CDR1 is SGHDT and CDR2 YYEEEE. The CDR3 is 14 amino acids. Trimming took 6 bases from V and 0 from J; bases not matched to a gene: 2. CDR3 sequence (DNA): TGTGCCAGCACAGGACTAGCGGGCTCCTACGAGCAGTACTTC. Translation gives CASTGLAGSYEQYF.

The chain has TRBV6-5 and TRBJ1-6; D is uncertain. CDR3 length: 12 residues. The V gene's germline CDR1 is MNHEY and CDR2 SVGAGI. Deletions cut 7 bases from V and 10 bases from J, with 11 bases between. CDR3 sequence: CASTEGNSPLHF. Written as DNA, the CDR3 is TGTGCCAGCACGGAAGGGAACTCACCCCTCCACTTT.

The chain links TRBV11-2 to TRBJ2-2, with TRBD2 matching 7 bases. The CDR3 totals 14 residues. Per the germline V gene, CDR1 is SGHAT and CDR2 is FQNNGV. V shed 0 bases and J 5 bases; nucleotides not matched to a gene: 0. CDR3 in amino acids: CASSLERGTGELFF. In nucleotides, the CDR3 is TGTGCCAGCAGCTTAGAGCGGGGGACCGGGGAGCTGTTTTTT.

With regard to this clone: The junction shows a germline mismatch at one end, possibly a read error. The chain is built from TRBV10-1 and TRBJ2-6; a weak D match, TRBD2 (5 bases). Germline CDR1 WNHNN, CDR2 SYGVQD (reference sequence). This CDR3 spans 10 amino acids. The CDR3 protein is CASRRKMEAF. CDR3 DNA sequence: TGCGCCAGCAGGAGGAAAATGGAGGCTTTC.

This chain connects TRBV7-2 to TRBJ2-5, with 11 bases fitting TRBD2. CDR1 is SGHTA and CDR2 is FQGNSA in the germline V gene. Trimming at V came to 1 base and at J to 5 bases, leaving 12 bases not matched to a gene. The CDR3 spans 18 residues. The CDR3 coding sequence is TGTGCCAGCAGCTTAGGTCTACTAGCGGGAGTAGGAGTGGAGACCCAGTACTTC. It specifies CASSLGLLAGVGVETQYF.

The chain recombines TRBV11-2 with TRBJ2-7, with 15 bases fitting TRBD2. CDR3 length: 15 amino acids. Germline V gene lookup returns CDR1 SGHAT and CDR2 FQNNGV. After removal of 4 bases from V and 3 bases from J, the junction contained 1 base not matched to a gene. The CDR3 reads CASSWGLAGGYEQYF. In DNA, the CDR3 is TGTGCCAGCAGCTGGGGACTAGCGGGGGGCTACGAGCAGTACTTC.

This clone has just one count. This chain joins TRBV18 and TRBJ1-2, with D possibly matching TRBD1 (5 bases). Germline V gene lookup returns CDR1 KGHSH and CDR2 LQKENI. V was cut by 2 bases and J by 4 bases, with 11 bases left in between. The CDR3 covers 14 residues. CDR3 DNA: TGTGCCAGCTCACCATGGGGGGTCAGCTATGGCTACACCTTC. Translating it yields CASSPWGVSYGYTF.

V gene TRBV18 combines with J gene TRBJ1-1, with a weak D call TRBD1 (6 bases). The CDR3 runs 16 residues. Germline V gene sequence: CDR1 KGHSH, CDR2 LQKENI. Trimming cost V 3 bases and J 4 bases, with 18 bases left between them. CDR3 nucleotides: TGTGCCAGCTCACCGGAATCAAGGGGGGTGAGCACTGAAGCTTTCTTT. It codes for CASSPESRGVSTEAFF.